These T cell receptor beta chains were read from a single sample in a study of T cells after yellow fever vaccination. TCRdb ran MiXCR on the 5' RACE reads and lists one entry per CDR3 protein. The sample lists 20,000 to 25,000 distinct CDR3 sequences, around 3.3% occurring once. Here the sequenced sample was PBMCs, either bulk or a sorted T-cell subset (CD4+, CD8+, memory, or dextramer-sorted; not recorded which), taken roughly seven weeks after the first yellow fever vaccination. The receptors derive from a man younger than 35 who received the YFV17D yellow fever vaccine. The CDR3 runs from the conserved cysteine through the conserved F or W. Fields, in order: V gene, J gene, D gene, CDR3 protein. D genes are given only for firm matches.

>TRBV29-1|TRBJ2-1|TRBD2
CSVPRSGGYNEQFF
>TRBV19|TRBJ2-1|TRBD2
CASGTSGGSGNEQFF
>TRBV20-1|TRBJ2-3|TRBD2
CSAKAGVSTDTQYF
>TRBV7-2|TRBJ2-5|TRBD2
CASSLRLAGETQYF
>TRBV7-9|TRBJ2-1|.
CASSLTPLGGQFF
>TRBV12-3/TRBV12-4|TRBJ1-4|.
CASSLRWATNEKLFF
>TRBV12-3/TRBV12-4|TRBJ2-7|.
CASSLSRESYEQYF
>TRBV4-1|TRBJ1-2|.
CASSQVWGVNYGYTF
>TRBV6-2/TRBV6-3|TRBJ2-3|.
CASRPGGSGDTQYF
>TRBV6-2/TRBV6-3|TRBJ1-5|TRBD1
CASSEPGQGNQPQHF
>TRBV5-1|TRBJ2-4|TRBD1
CASSLVGQNIQYF
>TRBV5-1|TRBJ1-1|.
CASTRGVNTEAFF
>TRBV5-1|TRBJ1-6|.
CASSLSGGQNSPLHF
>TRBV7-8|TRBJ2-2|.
CASSSRTTRELFF
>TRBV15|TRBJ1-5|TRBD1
CATDRACQPQHF
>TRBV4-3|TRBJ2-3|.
CASSQETWDTQYF
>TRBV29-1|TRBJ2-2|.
CSARGSSNTGELFF
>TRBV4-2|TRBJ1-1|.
CASSQERQMNTEAFF
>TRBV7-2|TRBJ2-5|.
CASSLVRKETQYF
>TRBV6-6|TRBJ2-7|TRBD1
CASRWTGVYEQYF
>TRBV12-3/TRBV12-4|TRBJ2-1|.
CASSLAGGGSYNEQFF
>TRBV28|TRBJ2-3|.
CASSPESSTDTQYF
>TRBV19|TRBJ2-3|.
CASSTGGLATDTQYF
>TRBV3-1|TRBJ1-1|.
CASSQRSEAFF
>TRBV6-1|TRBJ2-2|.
CASSPRTVGELFF
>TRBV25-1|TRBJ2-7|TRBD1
CASSEPGTGIWEQYF
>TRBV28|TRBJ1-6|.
CACSGNSPLHF
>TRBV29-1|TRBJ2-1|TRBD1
CSVQGVINEQFF
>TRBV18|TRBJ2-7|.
CASSPMRDSSYEQYF
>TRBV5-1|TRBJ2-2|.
CASRPHTGELFF
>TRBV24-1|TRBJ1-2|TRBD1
CATSDWAGQGNYGYTF
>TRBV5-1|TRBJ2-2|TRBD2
CASNVGGTGTGELFF
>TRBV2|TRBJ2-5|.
CASSEQGGQETQYF
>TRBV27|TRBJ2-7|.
CASSPRGWNEQYF
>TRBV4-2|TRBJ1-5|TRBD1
CASSSQGASNQPQHF
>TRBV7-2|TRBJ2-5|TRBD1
CASSRPLQGARQETQYF
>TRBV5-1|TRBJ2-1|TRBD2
CASSLGLASGNEQFF
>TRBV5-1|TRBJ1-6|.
CASSLSSGVGSPLHF
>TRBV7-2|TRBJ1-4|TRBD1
CASSLEDRDKKLFF
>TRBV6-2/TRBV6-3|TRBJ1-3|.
CASQRDSGNTIYF